This entry describes one TCR beta chain. This clone was observed a few times. Its binding antigen is unknown. One base away there is no much larger clone; base qualities are not given. This sample was included in a study of OX40 agonist ivuxolimab in advanced cancers. In terms of the full investigation: The costimulatory receptor OX40 (CD134) was targeted by ivuxolimab, a fully human IgG2 agonistic monoclonal antibody. Intravenous ivuxolimab was administered to patients every 2 weeks at six dose levels: 0.01, 0.1, 0.3, 1.5, 3 and 10 mg/kg. Of the roughly 53 patients in dose escalation, some 19 had hepatocellular carcinoma, about 15 had melanoma, 9 had renal cell carcinoma and 9 had head and neck cancer. In the dose-escalation cohort, around four fifths of patients were male, and the mean age was around 65 years with a range of roughly 23 to 79. Prior anti-PD-1, anti-PD-L1 or anti-CTLA-4 therapy was permitted, and approximately 40% of dose-escalation patients had received checkpoint inhibitors. Partial responses occurred in three dose-escalation patients, of whom one had hepatocellular carcinoma and two had cutaneous melanoma. The purpose of peripheral TCRbeta sequencing was to test whether ivuxolimab changed TCR sequence diversity and led to clonal T-cell expansion. The paper describes the monotherapy dose-escalation part (N = 52 patients) of the phase I trial of ivuxolimab.

For CDR1 and CDR2, the germline V gene (reference sequence) lists SGHKS and YYEKEE. The CDR3 runs 15 residues from the cysteine to the phenylalanine. This entry keeps only the CDR3 DNA: 45 bases, framed from base 1. Germline trimming: 0 bases from V, 2 bases from J; junction bases outside gene matches: 2. To sequence the TCRbeta CDR3 region, genomic DNA was isolated from the sorted cells. TCRbeta CDR3 regions were sequenced using the immunoSEQ Assay. TCRdb's version of the immuneACCESS table is confined to in-frame rearrangements and falls short of the full clone set. An unresolved V gene accounts for under half of the shortfall where checked; the remainder is of unknown origin. Here the sample has tens of thousands of clones; roughly nine tenths occur a single time. 0.8% to 1.3% of the sample comes from the top ten. The full study reports these points: In partial responders in the 0.1-3.0 mg/kg groups, normalized peripheral clonal expansion was found to be among the lowest, especially among CD8+ T cells. After ivuxolimab, CD8+ T cells had more expanded clones than CD4+ T cells on average. Which antigens the clonally expanded peripheral T cells were specific for was not determined. Low levels of normalized T-cell clonal expansion were also shown by some nonresponding patients. At doses of 0.1 to 3.0 mg/kg, clonal expansion of both CD4+ and CD8+ T cells in blood was seen between baseline and week 6.

Patients with autoimmune disease history or receiving systemic immunosuppression were excluded from the trial. Peripheral blood for TCR sequencing was drawn from every dose cohort at baseline, at cycle 4 day 1 and at cycle 7 day 1. Samples came from an open-label, multicenter, first-in-human phase I dose-escalation trial of ivuxolimab. Adults with locally advanced or metastatic head and neck squamous cell, hepatocellular, melanoma or renal cell carcinoma were enrolled in the trial. CD4+ and CD8+ T cells were sorted separately from peripheral blood before TCR sequencing. The clonotype was recovered from an adult with an advanced solid tumor such as melanoma, head and neck, liver or kidney cancer. Material: CD4+ or CD8+ T cells sorted from blood, obtained in a trial of the OX40 agonist ivuxolimab. The V gene is TRBV5-5 and the J gene is TRBJ2-5; TRBD2 fits 9 bases in the junction. CDR3 reads: CASSLVTSGQETQYF. The sequence in DNA is TGTGCCAGCAGCTTGGTAACTAGCGGGCAAGAGACCCAGTACTTC.